This TCR beta chain was captured by sequencing in a study of molecular identifiers for immune sequencing clone quantification. This clonotype was detected a few times. Germline loops: CDR1 LGHNA, CDR2 YSLEER. The V gene end was trimmed by 0 bases and the J gene end by 1 base; junction bases not matched to a gene: 6. The length of the CDR3 is 17 residues. Listed TCR primers and previously described methods were used for bulk TCR libraries. MiXCR, applied by TCRdb to the PCR reads, yields one record per CDR3 protein. The sample consists of tens of thousands of distinct CDR3 sequences, around 25% of them appearing once.

The sequence came from a human donor in good health. Some libraries in this study had Jurkat cell RNA spiked in. Sample: naive CD8+ T cells from blood, with Jurkat cell RNA spiked in. Subset denoted: FACS-sorted CD8+CD4-CCR7+CD45RA+ naive T cells. The chain has TRBV4-3 and TRBJ2-3; TRBD2 matches 8 bases. As DNA, the CDR3 is TGCGCCAGCAGCCAAGACACACCAGCGGGGGGCACAGATACGCAGTATTTT. It is translated as CASSQDTPAGGTDTQYF.